This T cell receptor beta chain appears in the sequencing data of a study of blood T cell repertoires in COVID-19. CDR1 is SGHRS and CDR2 is YFSETQ in the germline V gene. The CDR3 totals 16 residues. Trimming removed 2 bases from V and 2 bases from J, with 14 bases in between. In the original workflow: Reference gene primer amplification gave estimated nucleated cell counts. The assay was immunoSEQ multiplex PCR, and TCRdb's table has in-frame clones only and misses some. V and J calls and clone size come straight from that table; D and trimming were deduced from the DNA. The table includes about 200,000 clones, 75% to 95% detected once.

The material sequenced was peripheral blood. This TCR derives from a man in his forties or fifties with acute or convalescent COVID-19. The chain has TRBV5-1 and TRBJ2-1; weak D call: TRBD1 (6 bases). This CDR3 is CASSFGMTGAYNEQFF. CDR3 sequence (DNA): TGCGCCAGCAGCTTTGGAATGACAGGAGCCTACAATGAGCAGTTCTTC.